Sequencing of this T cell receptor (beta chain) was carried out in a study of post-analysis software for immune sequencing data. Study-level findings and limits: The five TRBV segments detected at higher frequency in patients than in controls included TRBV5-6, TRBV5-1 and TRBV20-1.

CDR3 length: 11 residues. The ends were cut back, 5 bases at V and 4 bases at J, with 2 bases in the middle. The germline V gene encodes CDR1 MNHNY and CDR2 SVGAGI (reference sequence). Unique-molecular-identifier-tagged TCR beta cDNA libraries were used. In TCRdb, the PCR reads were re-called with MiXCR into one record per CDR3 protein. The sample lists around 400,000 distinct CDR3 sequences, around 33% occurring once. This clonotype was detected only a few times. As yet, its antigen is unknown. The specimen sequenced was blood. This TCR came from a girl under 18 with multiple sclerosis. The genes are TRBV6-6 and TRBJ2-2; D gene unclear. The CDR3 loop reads CASSITGELFF. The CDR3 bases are TGTGCCAGCAGTATCACCGGGGAGCTGTTTTTT.